A single sample is the source of the 20 T cell receptor beta chains below, sequenced in a study of T-cell reconstitution after alpha-beta-depleted transplantation in children. It was with unique molecular identifiers that the TCRbeta library was prepared. TCRdb passed the PCR reads through MiXCR, listing each CDR3 protein once. The sample consists of 75,000 to 100,000 distinct CDR3 sequences, approximately 9.2% of them appearing once. The sample in question was PBMCs from the stem cell graft donor, obtained from the stem cell graft. The receptor source for this set is a human donor who donated a stem cell graft to a child with congenital amegakaryocytic thrombocytopenia.

This clonotype was seen only a few times. The chain couples TRBV12-3 or TRBV12-4 to TRBJ1-5, with D maybe TRBD1 (5 bases). The CDR3 spans 18 residues. Trimming removed 8 bases at V and 0 bases at J, with 23 bases between. CDR3 sequence (DNA): TGTGCCAGCTTCAAGAGGAGAGACAGCGTATATAGCAATCAGCCCCAGCATTTT. Translation gives CASFKRRDSVYSNQPQHF.

This clonotype was recorded at least ten times. This sequence joins TRBV12-3 or TRBV12-4 and TRBJ1-2, with D uncertain. This CDR3 region has 11 residues. The V end was cut by 6 bases, the J end by 7 bases, with 9 bases between. In nucleotides, the CDR3 is TGTGCCAGCAGGGCCGTTGGTGGCTACACCTTC. It translates to CASRAVGGYTF.

This clonotype was observed many times. The genes are TRBV7-9 and TRBJ1-2, with D hard to call. V shed 5 bases and J shed 1 base, with 8 bases lying between them. Per the germline V gene, CDR1 is SEHNR and CDR2 is FQNEAQ (reference sequence). The length of the CDR3 is 13 residues. CDR3 in amino acids: CASSASVNYGYTF. CDR3 nucleotide sequence: TGTGCCAGCAGCGCCAGCGTTAACTATGGCTACACCTTC. The whole variable domain, filled in from reference TRBV7-9 and TRBJ1-2, reads DTGVSQNPRHKITKRGQNVTFRCDPISEHNRLYWYRQTLGQGPEFLTYFQNEAQLEKSRLLSDRFSAERPKGSFSTLEIQRTEQGDSAMYLCASSASVNYGYTFGSGTRLTVV.

The sample holds many counts of this clonotype. CDR3 in DNA: TGTGCCAGCAGCCAAGATCGGCAGGGCTGGGAGACCCAGTACTTC. It specifies CASSQDRQGWETQYF. The V call is TRBV3-1, the J call TRBJ2-5; TRBD1 might be the D (5 bases). Trimming stripped 0 bases from V and 5 bases from J, with 13 bases between. This CDR3 region has 15 residues. Germline V gene sequence: CDR1 LGHDT, CDR2 YNNKEL (reference sequence).

This clonotype was detected many times. The gene calls are TRBV20-1 and TRBJ1-1, with D maybe TRBD1 (6 bases). This CDR3 region has 16 residues. Germline CDR1 DFQATT, CDR2 SNEGSKA (reference sequence). Deletions cut 1 base from V and 4 bases from J, with 19 bases between. The CDR3 DNA reads as TGCAGTGCTAGAGTTGGAGATTACAGGGTAGGCACTGAAGCTTTCTTT. It translates to CSARVGDYRVGTEAFF.

This clonotype was recorded many times. The CDR3 bases are TGTGCCAGCAGCCAGAACCGGAAAGCTAACTATGGCTACACCTTC. Amino acid sequence: CASSQNRKANYGYTF. V is TRBV6-5 and J is TRBJ1-2; unclear D gene. CDR1 and CDR2 (germline): MNHEY, SVGAGI. V was clipped by 6 bases and J by 0 bases, with 14 bases between them. The CDR3 spans 15 residues.

In its sample, this clonotype was seen many times. This chain's CDR3 is CASSEGSYGYTF. The CDR3 DNA is TGTGCCAGCAGCGAGGGATCGTATGGCTACACCTTC. The chain recombines TRBV11-1 with TRBJ1-2; D not resolved. V shed 5 bases and J shed 5 bases, with 9 bases lying between them. Germline CDR1 and CDR2: SGHAT and FQDESV (reference sequence). The CDR3 is 12 amino acids.

This clonotype showed up many times. V usage is TRBV6-5 and J usage is TRBJ1-1; D gene unclear. Germline CDR1 and CDR2: MNHEY and SVGAGI. The CDR3 spans 11 residues. Deletions cut 8 bases from V and 1 base from J, with 5 bases between. The CDR3 sequence is CASQENTEAFF. In DNA form, the CDR3 reads TGTGCCAGCCAGGAGAACACTGAAGCTTTCTTT.

This clonotype was observed a handful of times. This rearrangement joins TRBV7-9 to TRBJ2-2, with D possibly matching TRBD2 (5 bases). Trimming removed 4 bases from V and 1 base from J, with 10 bases in between. The V gene's germline CDR1 is SEHNR and CDR2 FQNEAQ (reference sequence). This CDR3 comprises 15 residues. CDR3 residues: CASSWTGKNTGELFF. The CDR3, as DNA: TGTGCCAGCAGCTGGACTGGGAAGAACACCGGGGAGCTGTTTTTT.

This clonotype was recorded at least ten times. This chain uses TRBV15 with TRBJ1-5; D is perhaps TRBD1 (6 bases). This CDR3 comprises 14 residues. Germline assignment: CDR1 LNHNV and CDR2 YYDKDF (reference sequence). The V end was cut by 3 bases, the J end by 7 bases, with 13 bases between. In DNA form, the CDR3 reads TGTGCCACCAGCAGTTACGGGACACAGCAGCCCCAGCATTTT. It yields the protein CATSSYGTQQPQHF.

There are many counts of this clonotype. V usage is TRBV5-1 and J usage is TRBJ2-5; D possibly corresponds to TRBD2 (5 bases). The V end lost 4 bases, the J end lost 5 bases, and 15 bases lay between the germline ends. Per the germline V gene, CDR1 is SGHRS and CDR2 is YFSETQ. The CDR3 runs 14 residues. This CDR3 is CASSPPERGETQYF. The CDR3 nucleotides are TGCGCCAGCAGCCCTCCGGAGCGCGGGGAGACCCAGTACTTC.

This clonotype was detected ten times or more. The CDR3 is CASSLDSNQPQHF. The CDR3 region has the DNA TGTGCCAGCAGCCTAGATAGCAATCAGCCCCAGCATTTT. V and J are TRBV7-2 and TRBJ1-5; D gene ambiguous. CDR3 length equals 13 residues. V gave up 5 bases and J gave up 0 bases, with 5 bases separating them. The V gene's germline CDR1 is SGHTA and CDR2 FQGNSA. The whole variable domain, remainder taken from reference TRBV7-2 and TRBJ1-5, is GAGVSQSPSNKVTEKGKDVELRCDPISGHTALYWYRQSLGQGLEFLIYFQGNSAPDKSGLPSDRFSAERTGGSVSTLTIQRTQQEDSAVYLCASSLDSNQPQHFGDGTRLSIL.

This clonotype was observed at least ten times. This chain uses TRBV20-1 with TRBJ2-1, with 8 bases fitting TRBD2. Germline CDR1 and CDR2: DFQATT and SNEGSKA (reference sequence). The CDR3 covers 12 residues. The CDR3 region is CSPEAGGNEQFF. In DNA form, the CDR3 reads TGCAGCCCGGAGGCGGGGGGCAATGAGCAGTTCTTC.

This clonotype appeared many times. The chain combines TRBV5-1 with TRBJ2-3, with TRBD2 as a possible D gene (6 bases). The CDR3 is made up of 12 amino acids. V lost 7 bases and J lost 6, with 12 bases in between. Germline V gene data show CDR1 as SGHRS and CDR2 as YFSETQ. The CDR3 loop reads CASPEGNDTQYF. The CDR3 bases are TGCGCCAGCCCGGAGGGGAATGATACGCAGTATTTT.

This clonotype was found many times. The chain is built from TRBV12-3 or TRBV12-4 and TRBJ1-1; a weak D match, TRBD1 (5 bases). This CDR3 spans 13 amino acids. The V and J ends lost 7 bases and 4 bases respectively, with 13 bases between them. CDR3 nucleotides: TGTGCCAGCAATATGGGGGAGGGCACTGAAGCTTTCTTT. Protein: CASNMGEGTEAFF.

This clonotype has a handful of counts. The chain is built from TRBV9 and TRBJ2-3; the D call may be TRBD1 or TRBD2 (6 bases each). The length of the CDR3 is 16 residues. V was trimmed by 0 bases and J by 2 bases, leaving 13 bases between them. In germline, CDR1 is SGDLS, CDR2 YYNGEE. DNA of the CDR3: TGTGCCAGCAGCGTAGCTTCGGGGGCCGCCACAGATACGCAGTATTTT. Its translation is CASSVASGAATDTQYF.

The sample holds many counts of this clonotype. The rearrangement links TRBV7-2 to TRBJ2-7; D gene unclear. CDR1 and CDR2 from the germline V gene are SGHTA and FQGNSA. The CDR3 runs 14 residues. Trimming shortened V by 0 bases and J by 1 base, and 7 bases separated the two germline ends. The CDR3, as DNA: TGTGCCAGCAGCTTAGCGGTGGGATCCTACGAGCAGTACTTC. Residues: CASSLAVGSYEQYF.

In its sample, this clonotype was seen many times. The chain uses TRBV20-1 and TRBJ1-1; 7 nucleotides align to TRBD1. Germline V gene sequence: CDR1 DFQATT, CDR2 SNEGSKA (reference sequence). V trimming: 3 bases; J trimming: 0 bases; junction bases outside the gene matches: 7. The CDR3 is 15 amino acids. CDR3 sequence: CSASSTGYMNTEAFF. DNA for the CDR3: TGCAGTGCTAGTTCGACAGGGTACATGAACACTGAAGCTTTCTTT.

This clonotype was seen ten or more times. V and J are TRBV5-1 and TRBJ1-2; the match to TRBD1 covers 7 bases. This CDR3 comprises 15 residues. Germline V gene lookup returns CDR1 SGHRS and CDR2 YFSETQ. The V gene end was trimmed by 9 bases and the J gene end by 6 bases; junction bases not matched to a gene: 17. In nucleotides, the CDR3 is TGCGCCACCTCAAGGGACAGTCAATTTTCGGATGGCTACACCTTC. Translation: CATSRDSQFSDGYTF.

This clonotype was detected ten times or more. The V and J genes are TRBV20-1 and TRBJ1-1, with D perhaps matching TRBD1 (5 bases). V lost 2 bases, J lost 4 bases, and 8 bases lay in between. The CDR3 has 12 residues. Germline CDR1 and CDR2: DFQATT and SNEGSKA (reference sequence). DNA for the CDR3: TGCAGTGCTAGACAGGGCTTCACTGAAGCTTTCTTT. Translated, it gives CSARQGFTEAFF.